Sequencing of this TCR beta chain was carried out in a study of blood T cell repertoires in COVID-19. The wider study: Whether acute or convalescent, the COVID-19 samples came from the United States, Italy and Spain. In each case, the material was cDNA or gDNA derived from T cells, B-cell-depleted T cells, or PBMCs.

As handled by the study authors: How many nucleated cells were present was estimated from reference gene primer amplification. Sequencing was performed with immunoSEQ multiplex PCR; in TCRdb, only in-frame clones are kept and a portion is missing. V and J calls plus clone size are reproduced from that table; the DNA served to infer D and trimming. The table lists roughly 320,000 clones, 85% to 90% of them singletons. Trimming took 1 base from V and 5 from J; bases not matched to a gene: 2. This CDR3 spans 15 amino acids. From germline, CDR1 is LGHDT and CDR2 YNNKEL (reference sequence). Material: peripheral blood. This clonotype was sampled from a woman aged 45-65 years with COVID-19, enrolled during active disease. This sequence joins TRBV3-1 (or the pseudogene TRBV3-2) and TRBJ2-2; TRBD1 aligns across 9 bases. This CDR3 reads CASSQAGTGTGELFF. CDR3 coding DNA: TGTGCCAGCAGCCAAGCCGGGACAGGGACCGGGGAGCTGTTTTTT.